This T cell receptor beta chain comes out of a study of T cells in Graves' hyperthyroidism and ophthalmopathy. Between the trimmed V and J ends, which lost 2 bases and 5 bases, there was a span of 7 bases. This CDR3 comprises 12 residues. Germline loops: CDR1 SGHDT, CDR2 YYEEEE. Amplified regions were TCR beta CDR3 sequences from RNA transcripts. The HTBI primer set was used in a first-round RT-PCR of the TCR CDR3. Via MiXCR, TCRdb re-called the multiplex PCR reads, giving one row per CDR3 protein. The sample lists about 300,000 distinct CDR3 sequences, 20% to 25% occurring once. This clonotype has at least ten counts.

Sample: blood. This chain connects TRBV5-6 to TRBJ1-1; no clear D gene. The TCR was taken from a man between 35 and 55 years old with Graves' hyperthyroidism that later progressed to Graves' ophthalmopathy. The CDR3 loop is CASSLRWTEAFF. The CDR3 DNA reads TGTGCCAGCAGCTTAAGGTGGACTGAAGCTTTCTTT.